A selection of T cell receptor beta chains follows, all from one sample in a study of radiotherapy plus CTLA-4 blockade in lung cancer. The assay was immunoSEQ multiplex PCR, and TCRdb's table has in-frame clones only and misses some. The sample shows roughly 59,000 clones, around 74% of them seen only once. Sequences were derived from peripheral blood, sampled from a patient treated with radiotherapy plus ipilimumab. Receptors originate from a human donor with non-small cell lung cancer whose response to radiotherapy plus ipilimumab could not be evaluated. The conserved cysteine and the conserved F or W are not part of the CDR3 here. Each record gives: clone size, V gene, CDR3 protein. A row's size may be missing; if present it is once, few, many or a size class.

NA TRBV25-1 ASSELAGYGYT
few TRBV18 ASSPPSFRGTEAF
NA TRBV7-8 ASSLGTGTDFYNEQF
NA TRBV18 ASSYPGTSAYNEQF
NA TRBV9 ASSVGLAGSYEQY
NA TRBV18 ASSPPEWSEYYEQY
once TRBV19 ASSPGQWFEQY
NA TRBV29-1 SVETGLGGAYTDTQY
NA TRBV2 ASSESTAADTQY
NA TRBV10-1 ASSESRVTEAF
NA TRBV29-1 SVAWRDPRDGYT
NA TRBV29-1 SVGGGWGMNTEAF
NA TRBV19 ASSPGGGYGYT
NA TRBV7-9 ASSPTGGGTDTQY
NA TRBV7-2 ASSLGFLGSTEAF
NA TRBV19 ASSMGDARTNYGYT
NA TRBV11-2 ASSPPPSHYEQY
NA TRBV10-1 ASNRGGNTEAF
NA TRBV4-1 ASSQGGRGRSGANVLT
NA TRBV4-1 ASSQAPRSSYNEQF
NA TRBV2 ATSKGQGLAKNIQY
NA TRBV6-5 ASRTNLNTEAF
once TRBV6-5 ASSYSTGGNGYT
NA TRBV18 ASSRAQGDTEAF
NA TRBV4-1 ASRQYGTGGNTEAF
NA TRBV28 ASSLSGRGLGYT
few TRBV6-5 ASRTGDEQY
medium-sized TRBV7-8 ASSPFGGAGSNEKLF
NA TRBV6-6 ASSPLRGGGTGELF
few TRBV7-9 ASSYPGTSSGETQY
NA TRBV9 ASSVAYYDTEAF